These T cell receptor beta chains were read from a single sample in a study of blood T cell repertoires in COVID-19. Produced via immunoSEQ multiplex PCR; TCRdb's table is partial and in-frame only. This sample carries approximately 350,000 clones, about 89% of them seen once, and the ten largest clones take about 6%. The sequenced sample consisted of peripheral blood. The receptors here all came from a woman aged 45-59 years with COVID-19, enrolled during active disease. CDR3s include the opening cysteine and the closing phenylalanine or tryptophan. D genes are given only for firm matches. Where a row states a size, it is once, few, many or the class of an expanded clone; other rows omit it.

clone_size: -; j_call: TRBJ2-5; cdr3_length: 15; v_call: TRBV11-3; d_call: TRBD2; cdr3_nt: TGTGCCAGCAGCTTAGGGGGCGGGAGCCAAGAGACCCAGTACTTC; cdr3_aa: CASSLGGGSQETQYF
clone_size: -; j_call: TRBJ1-1; cdr3_length: 14; v_call: TRBV7-9; d_call: -; cdr3_nt: TGTGCCAGCAGCTTACCCAGGGGTGGGACTGAAGCTTTCTTT; cdr3_aa: CASSLPRGGTEAFF
clone_size: -; j_call: TRBJ2-7; cdr3_length: 20; v_call: TRBV3-1/TRBV3-2; d_call: TRBD2; cdr3_nt: TGTGCCAGCAGCCCGCTACAGACTAGCGGTATGCTCCGATTCTCCTACGAGCAGTACTTC; cdr3_aa: CASSPLQTSGMLRFSYEQYF
clone_size: -; j_call: TRBJ2-7; cdr3_length: 13; v_call: TRBV29-1; d_call: -; cdr3_nt: TGCAGCGTTGAATCCTCGGGGGTAGGCGAGCAGTACTTC; cdr3_aa: CSVESSGVGEQYF
clone_size: few; j_call: TRBJ2-3; cdr3_length: 14; v_call: TRBV11-3; d_call: -; cdr3_nt: TGTGCCAGCACCTATGAGGGTGAGGCAGATACGCAGTATTTT; cdr3_aa: CASTYEGEADTQYF
clone_size: -; j_call: TRBJ2-2; cdr3_length: 17; v_call: TRBV10-1; d_call: -; cdr3_nt: TGCGCCAGCATCAAGGCAGGGGACGGTAGTATGGCCGGGGAGCTGTTTTTT; cdr3_aa: CASIKAGDGSMAGELFF
clone_size: -; j_call: TRBJ2-7; cdr3_length: 12; v_call: TRBV30; d_call: TRBD2; cdr3_nt: TGTGCCTACCAGCGGGACTCCTACGAGCAGTACTTC; cdr3_aa: CAYQRDSYEQYF
clone_size: -; j_call: TRBJ2-3; cdr3_length: 19; v_call: TRBV7-9; d_call: -; cdr3_nt: TGTGCCAGCAGAAGAAAAGTTGGCGGGCCCGATTCTAGCACAGATACGCAGTATTTT; cdr3_aa: CASRRKVGGPDSSTDTQYF
clone_size: -; j_call: TRBJ2-1; cdr3_length: 14; v_call: TRBV7-9; d_call: -; cdr3_nt: TGTGCCAGCAGCTGGGACAAATCCTACAATGAGCAGTTCTTC; cdr3_aa: CASSWDKSYNEQFF
clone_size: -; j_call: TRBJ2-1; cdr3_length: 16; v_call: TRBV29-1; d_call: TRBD1; cdr3_nt: TGCAGCGTTGACCCTTTCCGACAGGGGGGGTACAATGAGCAGTTCTTC; cdr3_aa: CSVDPFRQGGYNEQFF
clone_size: few; j_call: TRBJ2-7; cdr3_length: 17; v_call: TRBV5-4; d_call: TRBD2; cdr3_nt: TGTGCCAGCAGCTTGGGTTCAATAGGGACTAGGATCTACGAGCAGTACTTC; cdr3_aa: CASSLGSIGTRIYEQYF
clone_size: -; j_call: TRBJ1-2; cdr3_length: 14; v_call: TRBV27; d_call: -; cdr3_nt: TGTGCCAGCAGTTTGGGAGGGATGGGGTATGGCTACACCTTC; cdr3_aa: CASSLGGMGYGYTF
clone_size: -; j_call: TRBJ2-7; cdr3_length: 14; v_call: TRBV10-3; d_call: TRBD2; cdr3_nt: TGTGCCATCAGCCCTAGCGGGATAGTCTACGAGCAGTACTTC; cdr3_aa: CAISPSGIVYEQYF
clone_size: -; j_call: TRBJ1-1; cdr3_length: 14; v_call: TRBV29-1; d_call: TRBD1; cdr3_nt: TGCAGCGTTGGGACAGGGGACCTGAACACTGAAGCTTTCTTT; cdr3_aa: CSVGTGDLNTEAFF
clone_size: once; j_call: TRBJ1-2; cdr3_length: 17; v_call: TRBV11-2; d_call: TRBD1; cdr3_nt: TGTGCCAGCAGCTTAGAGGTTAAGGGGACAGGGGGCTCGGGCTACACCTTC; cdr3_aa: CASSLEVKGTGGSGYTF
clone_size: -; j_call: TRBJ2-1; cdr3_length: 13; v_call: TRBV29-1; d_call: -; cdr3_nt: TGCAGCGTTGGTGGGGCGGGATTAGGTGAGCAGTTCTTC; cdr3_aa: CSVGGAGLGEQFF
clone_size: -; j_call: TRBJ1-4; cdr3_length: 14; v_call: TRBV4-1; d_call: TRBD1; cdr3_nt: TGCGCCAGCAGCCAAAAAGACAGGGGGGGAAAACTGTTTTTT; cdr3_aa: CASSQKDRGGKLFF
clone_size: -; j_call: TRBJ1-1; cdr3_length: 13; v_call: TRBV6-5; d_call: -; cdr3_nt: TGTGCCAGCAGTTTAGACAGGAACACTGAAGCTTTCTTT; cdr3_aa: CASSLDRNTEAFF
clone_size: -; j_call: TRBJ1-6; cdr3_length: 15; v_call: TRBV5-1; d_call: -; cdr3_nt: TGCGCCAGCAGCTTGGGTCGGCAGGGGAATTCACCCCTCCACTTT; cdr3_aa: CASSLGRQGNSPLHF
clone_size: -; j_call: TRBJ2-7; cdr3_length: 16; v_call: TRBV7-2; d_call: TRBD2; cdr3_nt: TGTGCCAGCAGCCCCGACGGCGGGAGGCTTTTCGGCGAGCAGTACTTC; cdr3_aa: CASSPDGGRLFGEQYF
clone_size: -; j_call: TRBJ1-1; cdr3_length: 12; v_call: TRBV12-3/TRBV12-4; d_call: -; cdr3_nt: TGTGCCAGCAGCTCCAGGATCACTGAAGCTTTCTTT; cdr3_aa: CASSSRITEAFF
clone_size: -; j_call: TRBJ2-7; cdr3_length: 15; v_call: TRBV6-5; d_call: TRBD1; cdr3_nt: TGTGCCAGCAGTAAACCGGGACAGGGTCGATACGAGCAGTACTTC; cdr3_aa: CASSKPGQGRYEQYF
clone_size: -; j_call: TRBJ2-1; cdr3_length: 15; v_call: TRBV19; d_call: TRBD2; cdr3_nt: TGTGCCAGTAGTGAGCTAGCGGGAGGGGGTAATGAGCAGTTCTTC; cdr3_aa: CASSELAGGGNEQFF
clone_size: -; j_call: TRBJ2-7; cdr3_length: 16; v_call: TRBV6-5; d_call: TRBD2; cdr3_nt: TGTGCCAGCAGTTACACCCAGACTAGCGGGAGCTACGAGCAGTACTTC; cdr3_aa: CASSYTQTSGSYEQYF
clone_size: -; j_call: TRBJ1-5; cdr3_length: 16; v_call: TRBV24-1; d_call: -; cdr3_nt: TGTGCCACCAGTGCGGCCCAGGGAGGTAGCAATCAGCCCCAGCATTTT; cdr3_aa: CATSAAQGGSNQPQHF
clone_size: -; j_call: TRBJ1-2; cdr3_length: 13; v_call: TRBV5-1; d_call: -; cdr3_nt: TGCGCCAGCAGCTTGCCAGATCACTATGGCTACACCTTC; cdr3_aa: CASSLPDHYGYTF
clone_size: once; j_call: TRBJ2-2; cdr3_length: 15; v_call: TRBV29-1; d_call: TRBD2; cdr3_nt: TGCAGCGTCGCCGGGACTAGCGGGAACACCGGGGAGCTGTTTTTT; cdr3_aa: CSVAGTSGNTGELFF
clone_size: -; j_call: TRBJ2-1; cdr3_length: 15; v_call: TRBV5-4; d_call: -; cdr3_nt: TGTGCCAGCAGCCCAGGGGGAGGCTCCTACAATGAGCAGTTCTTC; cdr3_aa: CASSPGGGSYNEQFF
clone_size: -; j_call: TRBJ2-7; cdr3_length: 15; v_call: TRBV27; d_call: TRBD2; cdr3_nt: TGTGCCAGCAGTATTTCCGGGACTAGCGGCTACGAGCAGTACTTC; cdr3_aa: CASSISGTSGYEQYF
clone_size: few; j_call: TRBJ2-7; cdr3_length: 15; v_call: TRBV30; d_call: TRBD2; cdr3_nt: TGTGCCTGGAGTGTGCCCGGGAGGGCCAGCTACGAGCAGTACTTC; cdr3_aa: CAWSVPGRASYEQYF
clone_size: -; j_call: TRBJ1-2; cdr3_length: 14; v_call: TRBV9; d_call: TRBD1; cdr3_nt: TGTGCCAGCAGCGGAGAGGACAGGGAGGATGGCTACACCTTC; cdr3_aa: CASSGEDREDGYTF
clone_size: few; j_call: TRBJ1-6; cdr3_length: 16; v_call: TRBV3-1/TRBV3-2; d_call: TRBD1; cdr3_nt: TGTGCCAGCAGCCCCATGGGCAGGGGGTATAATTCACCCCTCCACTTT; cdr3_aa: CASSPMGRGYNSPLHF
clone_size: -; j_call: TRBJ2-7; cdr3_length: 14; v_call: TRBV6-5; d_call: TRBD2; cdr3_nt: TGTGCCAGCACTCAGACTAGCGGGAGTCGGGAGCAGTACTTC; cdr3_aa: CASTQTSGSREQYF
clone_size: -; j_call: TRBJ2-3; cdr3_length: 15; v_call: TRBV7-7; d_call: -; cdr3_nt: TGTGCTAGCAGCCCCGAGGGGGGGCGCACAGATACGCAGTATTTT; cdr3_aa: CASSPEGGRTDTQYF
clone_size: once; j_call: TRBJ1-6; cdr3_length: 15; v_call: TRBV19; d_call: TRBD1; cdr3_nt: TGTGCCAGTAGTATGCCCCGGACAGGCGGGTCACCCCTCCACTTT; cdr3_aa: CASSMPRTGGSPLHF
clone_size: -; j_call: TRBJ2-7; cdr3_length: 14; v_call: TRBV6-5; d_call: -; cdr3_nt: TGTGCCAGCAGTTCCGGGACATTGCCCTACGAGCAGTACTTC; cdr3_aa: CASSSGTLPYEQYF
clone_size: -; j_call: TRBJ2-3; cdr3_length: 15; v_call: TRBV10-1; d_call: TRBD2; cdr3_nt: TGCGCCAGCAGTGACCTAGCGGGAGGGCGTAATACGCAGTATTTT; cdr3_aa: CASSDLAGGRNTQYF
clone_size: -; j_call: TRBJ2-1; cdr3_length: 15; v_call: TRBV19; d_call: TRBD1; cdr3_nt: TGTGCCAGTAGTAGACAGGGCAGGTTCTACAATGAGCAGTTCTTC; cdr3_aa: CASSRQGRFYNEQFF
clone_size: -; j_call: TRBJ2-1; cdr3_length: 15; v_call: TRBV29-1; d_call: TRBD2; cdr3_nt: TGCAGCGTTGTAGGGACTAGCGAGTCTTACAATGAGCAGTTCTTC; cdr3_aa: CSVVGTSESYNEQFF
clone_size: -; j_call: TRBJ2-5; cdr3_length: 16; v_call: TRBV10-1; d_call: TRBD2; cdr3_nt: TGCGCCAGCAGTGAAGGTAGCGGGAGAGTAGAAAAGACCCAGTACTTC; cdr3_aa: CASSEGSGRVEKTQYF
clone_size: -; j_call: TRBJ2-1; cdr3_length: 16; v_call: TRBV13; d_call: -; cdr3_nt: TGTGCCAGCAGCTTAGTTGTGGGAGGTGGCAACAATGAGCAGTTCTTC; cdr3_aa: CASSLVVGGGNNEQFF
clone_size: -; j_call: TRBJ1-6; cdr3_length: 18; v_call: TRBV7-2; d_call: -; cdr3_nt: TGTGCCAGCAGCTTAGCGCCTACGGGTGGGTTAAATAATTCACCCCTCCACTTT; cdr3_aa: CASSLAPTGGLNNSPLHF
clone_size: -; j_call: TRBJ1-2; cdr3_length: 13; v_call: TRBV7-9; d_call: TRBD1; cdr3_nt: TGTGCCAGCAGCCCCGGACAGGCCTTCAGCTACACCTTC; cdr3_aa: CASSPGQAFSYTF
clone_size: -; j_call: TRBJ2-7; cdr3_length: 13; v_call: TRBV29-1; d_call: -; cdr3_nt: TGCAGCGTTGCCGGGCGGGCTGGATACGAGCAGTACTTC; cdr3_aa: CSVAGRAGYEQYF
clone_size: -; j_call: TRBJ1-6; cdr3_length: 18; v_call: TRBV19; d_call: TRBD1; cdr3_nt: TGTGCCAGTAGTAGTCGGACAGGAATGAGCTCCTATAATTCACCCCTCCACTTT; cdr3_aa: CASSSRTGMSSYNSPLHF
clone_size: -; j_call: TRBJ2-7; cdr3_length: 18; v_call: TRBV5-1; d_call: TRBD1; cdr3_nt: TGCGCCAGCAGCTTTGACGGACAGGGAGTCCCAAGCTCCTACGAGCAGTACTTC; cdr3_aa: CASSFDGQGVPSSYEQYF
clone_size: once; j_call: TRBJ1-5; cdr3_length: 16; v_call: TRBV6-2/TRBV6-3; d_call: -; cdr3_nt: TGTGCCAGCAGCCCTTCGACAGAAGGAGGGAGGATGGCCCAGCATTTT; cdr3_aa: CASSPSTEGGRMAQHF
clone_size: -; j_call: TRBJ1-4; cdr3_length: 14; v_call: TRBV11-2; d_call: TRBD1; cdr3_nt: TGTGCCAGCAGCTCAGGGACAGGGGACGAAAAACTGTTTTTT; cdr3_aa: CASSSGTGDEKLFF